These T cell receptor beta chains were read from a single sample in a study of HIV-infected patients and healthy controls. Each CDR3 protein gets one entry after TCRdb re-called the 5' RACE reads with MiXCR. The data show around 67,000 distinct CDR3 sequences, about 17% seen once. The specimen sequenced was CD4+ T cells from blood. The receptors stem from a human donor in good health. Both conserved end residues are part of each CDR3. The D gene is left open where the match is weak. Not all rows give a size; the values are once, few, many and, for expanded clones, a class.

TRBV7-8,TRBJ1-1,few,.,TGTGCCAGCAGCTTAGACCCGTCAACGAACACTGAAGCTTTCTTT,CASSLDPSTNTEAFF
TRBV28,TRBJ1-3,.,TRBD1,TGTGCCAGCAGTCCGACAGGGGCCGGAAACACCATATATTTT,CASSPTGAGNTIYF
TRBV14,TRBJ1-4,many,.,TGTGCCAGCAGTCCTCAGGGGCCCGAATACAGAAGTGAAAAACTGTTTTTT,CASSPQGPEYRSEKLFF
TRBV27,TRBJ2-1,.,.,TGTGCCAGCAGTTCCCACGTCCGCTCCTACAATGAGCAGTTCTTC,CASSSHVRSYNEQFF
TRBV5-4,TRBJ1-2,few,TRBD1,TGTGCCAGCAGCTCGGGACAGGGCCCCTATGGCTACACCTTC,CASSSGQGPYGYTF
TRBV12-3/TRBV12-4,TRBJ2-1,.,TRBD2,TGTGCCAGCCGACTCGCGGGGACTAGCGGGAACAATGAGCAGTTCTTC,CASRLAGTSGNNEQFF
TRBV7-8,TRBJ1-2,many,TRBD1,TGTGCCAGCAGCTCAAAGGACAGGTTGTTGTCTGGCTACACCTTC,CASSSKDRLLSGYTF
TRBV24-1,TRBJ2-3,few,.,TGTGCCACCAGTGAACCCCCACGGGATACGCAGTATTTT,CATSEPPRDTQYF
TRBV11-3,TRBJ1-1,few,.,TGTGCCGTATTGGGAGACACTGAAGCTTTCTTT,CAVLGDTEAFF
TRBV20-1,TRBJ2-7,.,TRBD2,TGCAGTGCTAACTCGGGACTAGCGGGAGGGCGAGGGTACTACGAGCAGTACTTC,CSANSGLAGGRGYYEQYF
TRBV18,TRBJ2-3,few,.,TGTGCCAGCTCACCTGCAGCTGTCACAGATACGCAGTATTTT,CASSPAAVTDTQYF
TRBV29-1,TRBJ2-1,.,.,TGCAGCGATCTGGCGGGGAAGGTTTTCAATGAGCAGTTCTTC,CSDLAGKVFNEQFF
TRBV11-3,TRBJ2-2,.,TRBD1,TGTGCCAGCAGCAGAGGGGGACAGGGTTCCACCGGGGAGCTGTTTTTT,CASSRGGQGSTGELFF
TRBV7-2,TRBJ2-3,.,.,TGTGCCAGCAGCTTAGTATACGGGATCCAGGGAGATACGCAGTATTTT,CASSLVYGIQGDTQYF
TRBV7-3,TRBJ2-5,few,.,TGTGCCAGCAGCCTATACTCCACCTCAGAGACCCAGTACTTC,CASSLYSTSETQYF
TRBV7-9,TRBJ1-5,many,.,TGTGCCAGCAGCTTTTCCAATCAGCCCCAGCATTTT,CASSFSNQPQHF
TRBV6-4,TRBJ2-1,.,TRBD2,TGTGCCAGCCGACTATCCGGGACTAGCAATGAGCAGTTCTTC,CASRLSGTSNEQFF
TRBV6-2/TRBV6-3,TRBJ1-5,many,.,TGTGCCAGCAGTTACGCAGGGGCGTTCAATCAGCCCCAGCATTTT,CASSYAGAFNQPQHF
TRBV28,TRBJ2-3,.,.,TGTGCCAGCAGCTCTACAGACACAGATACGCAGTATTTT,CASSSTDTDTQYF
TRBV5-1,TRBJ2-5,.,.,TGCGCCAGCAGCTTCCCGGGAGAGACCCAGTACTTC,CASSFPGETQYF
TRBV7-2,TRBJ2-3,few,.,TGTGCCAGCAGCTTAGGCTCTAGCAAGGGCACAGATACGCAGTATTTT,CASSLGSSKGTDTQYF
TRBV19,TRBJ2-2,.,.,TGTGCCAGTAGTATTTCAGTGGGGCACACCGGGGAGCTGTTTTTT,CASSISVGHTGELFF
TRBV9,TRBJ1-3,many,.,TGTGCCAGCAGTATCACGGGAGCGGCTGGAAACACCATATATTTT,CASSITGAAGNTIYF
TRBV18,TRBJ1-1,.,.,TGTGCCAGCTCACTGAACAGGAACACTGAAGCTTTCTTT,CASSLNRNTEAFF
TRBV20-1,TRBJ2-5,.,.,TGCAGTGCTAGAGGACAGAACCAAGAGACCCAGTACTTC,CSARGQNQETQYF
TRBV9,TRBJ1-2,many,TRBD1,TGTGCCAGCAGCGTAGGAGGACAGGGGGCTTACTATGGCTACACCTTC,CASSVGGQGAYYGYTF
TRBV18,TRBJ2-7,few,.,TGTGCCAGCTCTCAAGGGACACAGGCCTACGAGCAGTACTTC,CASSQGTQAYEQYF
TRBV12-3/TRBV12-4,TRBJ2-1,few,TRBD2,TGTGCCACCCGAACCCTAGCGGGGGGGCTTCATGAGCAGTTCTTC,CATRTLAGGLHEQFF
TRBV3-1,TRBJ2-5,many,.,TGTGCCAGCAGCCAAGAAGGTTTTAGGGCTCAGGAGACCCAGTACTTC,CASSQEGFRAQETQYF
TRBV19,TRBJ2-3,many,TRBD2,TGTGCCAGTAGTACTCCGGGACTAGCGGGATCCGATACGCAGTATTTT,CASSTPGLAGSDTQYF
TRBV6-5,TRBJ2-3,.,.,TGTGCCAGCAGTTGGGGGGGGCGCACAGATACGCAGTATTTT,CASSWGGRTDTQYF
TRBV20-1,TRBJ1-6,few,.,TGCAGTGCTAGAGGATCGGGGGCAAGTTCACCCCTCCACTTT,CSARGSGASSPLHF
TRBV15,TRBJ1-2,few,TRBD1,TGTGCCACCAGCGTCCCGAAAGTGGAAGGGGGCGGTGGCTACACCTTC,CATSVPKVEGGGGYTF
TRBV18,TRBJ2-7,many,.,TGTGCCAGCTCACCCCAGAAGAACAGGGTCCGCGAGCAGTACTTC,CASSPQKNRVREQYF
TRBV5-1,TRBJ2-1,few,.,TGCGCCAGCAGCTTGGCCATCAGGGGGGATAACAGGCAGTTCTTC,CASSLAIRGDNRQFF
TRBV5-1,TRBJ2-7,.,.,TGCGCCAGCAGCCCGGGGGACTCCTCCTACGAGCAGTACTTC,CASSPGDSSYEQYF
TRBV4-1,TRBJ2-5,.,.,TGCGCCAGCAGCCAAGGCTACTTAGAGACCCAGTACTTC,CASSQGYLETQYF
TRBV25-1,TRBJ1-3,.,.,TGTGCCAGCAGTCTGACCGGGTACTACTCTGGAAACACCATATATTTT,CASSLTGYYSGNTIYF
TRBV6-1,TRBJ1-2,.,.,TGTGCCAGCAGTGAGGACCGCAGTTCCGGCTACACCTTC,CASSEDRSSGYTF
TRBV27,TRBJ2-1,few,TRBD2,TGTGCCAGCAGTTTATTCTCCCCGCTAGCGGGAGGGCCCTCACCCTACAATGAGCAGTTCTTC,CASSLFSPLAGGPSPYNEQFF
TRBV30,TRBJ2-5,.,.,TGTGCCTGGAGTGTACTAGAAGTCTTTGGAAAGACCCAGTACTTC,CAWSVLEVFGKTQYF
TRBV7-9,TRBJ2-1,many,TRBD2,TGTGCCAGCAGCTTAGGTGTAGCGGGAGGGAATGAGCAGTTCTTC,CASSLGVAGGNEQFF
TRBV29-1,TRBJ2-3,few,.,TGCAGCGTTGGGGGAGATACGCAGTATTTT,CSVGGDTQYF